This T cell receptor (beta chain) was sequenced in a study of identical twins. Study results and caveats: Beta out-of-frame sequences showed weaker excess twin sharing. Insertions ran lower in abundant cord blood beta clonotypes, though not in memory repertoires.

This clonotype has ten or more counts. What it binds is not known. Template switching supplied a universal primer site; unique molecular identifiers were carried on the cDNA. One entry per CDR3 protein, called by TCRdb with MiXCR from the 5' RACE reads. The table has 200,000 to 300,000 distinct CDR3 sequences, about 10% seen once. V trimming: 3 bases; J trimming: 7 bases; junction bases outside the gene matches: 7. The CDR3 consists of 15 residues. Germline V CDR1 and CDR2: LGHNA, YNFKEQ. Sequenced material: memory T cells sorted from blood. The source of this sequence is a man aged 50 to 60 in good health. J is TRBJ2-1 and V is TRBV4-2; 9 bases fit TRBD2. In nucleotides, the CDR3 is TGTGCCAGCAGCCAGTTAGCGGGAGTTGTTAATGAGCAGTTCTTC. It yields the protein CASSQLAGVVNEQFF.